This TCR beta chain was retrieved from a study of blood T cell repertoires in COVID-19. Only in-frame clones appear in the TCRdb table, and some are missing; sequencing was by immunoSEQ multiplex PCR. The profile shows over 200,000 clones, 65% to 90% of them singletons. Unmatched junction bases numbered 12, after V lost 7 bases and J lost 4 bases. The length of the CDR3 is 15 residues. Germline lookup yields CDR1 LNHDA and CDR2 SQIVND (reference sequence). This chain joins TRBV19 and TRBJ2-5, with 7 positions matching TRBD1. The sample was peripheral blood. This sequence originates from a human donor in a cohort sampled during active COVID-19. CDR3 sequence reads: CASTPTGSSLETQYF. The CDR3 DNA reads TGTGCCAGTACCCCGACAGGGTCCTCCTTAGAGACCCAGTACTTC.